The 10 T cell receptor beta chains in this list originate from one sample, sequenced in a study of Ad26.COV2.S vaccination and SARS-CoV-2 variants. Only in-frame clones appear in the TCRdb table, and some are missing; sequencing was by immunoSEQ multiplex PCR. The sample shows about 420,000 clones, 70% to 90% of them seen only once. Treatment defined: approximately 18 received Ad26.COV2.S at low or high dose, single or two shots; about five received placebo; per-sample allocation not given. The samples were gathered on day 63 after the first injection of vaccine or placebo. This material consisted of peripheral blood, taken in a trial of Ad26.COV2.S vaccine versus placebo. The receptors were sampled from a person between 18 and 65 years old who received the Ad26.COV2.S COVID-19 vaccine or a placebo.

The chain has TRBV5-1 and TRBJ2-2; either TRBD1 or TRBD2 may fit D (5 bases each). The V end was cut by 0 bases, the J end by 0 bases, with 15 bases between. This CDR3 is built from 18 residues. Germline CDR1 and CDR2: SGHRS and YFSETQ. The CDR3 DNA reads TGCGCCAGCAGCTTGGCCCGGCTACAGGACTCGAACACCGGGGAGCTGTTTTTT. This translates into CASSLARLQDSNTGELFF. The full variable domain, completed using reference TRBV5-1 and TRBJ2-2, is KAGVTQTPRYLIKTRGQQVTLSCSPISGHRSVSWYQQTPGQGLQFLFEYFSETQRNKGNFPGRFSGRQFSNSRSEMNVSTLELGDSALYLCASSLARLQDSNTGELFFGEGSRLTVL.

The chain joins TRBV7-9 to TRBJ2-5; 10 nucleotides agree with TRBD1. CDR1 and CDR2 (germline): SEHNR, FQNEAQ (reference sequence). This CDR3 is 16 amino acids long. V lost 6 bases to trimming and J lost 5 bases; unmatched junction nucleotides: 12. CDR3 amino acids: CASSPRQGAYSETQYF. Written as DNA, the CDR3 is TGTGCCAGCAGTCCTAGACAGGGGGCATATTCGGAGACCCAGTACTTC.

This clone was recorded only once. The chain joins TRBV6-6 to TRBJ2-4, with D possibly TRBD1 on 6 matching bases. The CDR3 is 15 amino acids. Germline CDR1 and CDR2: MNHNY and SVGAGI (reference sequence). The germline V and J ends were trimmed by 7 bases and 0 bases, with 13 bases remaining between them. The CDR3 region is CASTLDSPAKNIQYF. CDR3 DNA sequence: TGTGCCAGCACCCTGGACAGTCCAGCCAAAAACATTCAGTACTTC.

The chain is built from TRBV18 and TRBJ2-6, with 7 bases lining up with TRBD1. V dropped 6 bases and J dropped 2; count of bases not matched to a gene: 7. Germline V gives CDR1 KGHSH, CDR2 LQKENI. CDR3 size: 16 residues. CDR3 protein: CASSPGTGAGANVLTF. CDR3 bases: TGTGCCAGCTCCCCCGGTACAGGGGCTGGGGCCAACGTCCTGACTTTC.

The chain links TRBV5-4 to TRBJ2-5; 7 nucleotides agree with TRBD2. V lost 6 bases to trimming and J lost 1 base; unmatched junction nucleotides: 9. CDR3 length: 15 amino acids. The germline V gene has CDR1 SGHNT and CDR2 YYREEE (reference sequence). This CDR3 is CASTRGGGIQETQYF. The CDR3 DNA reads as TGTGCCAGCACCCGAGGCGGGGGAATCCAAGAGACCCAGTACTTC. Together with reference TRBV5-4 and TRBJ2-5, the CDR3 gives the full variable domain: ETGVTQSPTHLIKTRGQQVTLRCSSQSGHNTVSWYQQALGQGPQFIFQYYREEENGRGNFPPRFSGLQFPNYSSELNVNALELDDSALYLCASTRGGGIQETQYFGPGTRLLVL.

CDR3 sequence reads: CASSPVGGYEQYF. CDR3 coding DNA: TGTGCCAGCAGCCCAGTAGGAGGGTACGAGCAGTACTTC. The chain recombines TRBV7-9 with TRBJ2-7, with D possibly TRBD2 on 6 matching bases. CDR3 length: 13 residues. The germline V and J ends were trimmed by 5 bases and 4 bases, with 12 bases remaining between them. Germline V CDR1 and CDR2: SEHNR, FQNEAQ (reference sequence).

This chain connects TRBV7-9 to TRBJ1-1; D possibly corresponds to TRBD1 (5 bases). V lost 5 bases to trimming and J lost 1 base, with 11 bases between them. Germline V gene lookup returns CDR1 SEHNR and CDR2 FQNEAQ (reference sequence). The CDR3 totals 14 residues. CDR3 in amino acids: CASSPGLANTEAFF. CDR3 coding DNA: TGTGCCAGCAGCCCGGGACTGGCGAACACTGAAGCTTTCTTT. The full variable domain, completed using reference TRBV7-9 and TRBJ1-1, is DTGVSQNPRHKITKRGQNVTFRCDPISEHNRLYWYRQTLGQGPEFLTYFQNEAQLEKSRLLSDRFSAERPKGSFSTLEIQRTEQGDSAMYLCASSPGLANTEAFFGQGTRLTVV.

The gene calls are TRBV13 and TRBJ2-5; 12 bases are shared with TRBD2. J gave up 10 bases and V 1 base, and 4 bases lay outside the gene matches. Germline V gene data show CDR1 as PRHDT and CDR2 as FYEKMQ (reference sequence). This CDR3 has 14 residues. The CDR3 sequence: CASSLALAGGRQYF. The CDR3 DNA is TGTGCCAGCAGCTTAGCCCTAGCGGGGGGGCGCCAGTACTTC. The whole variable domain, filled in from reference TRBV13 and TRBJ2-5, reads AAGVIQSPRHLIKEKRETATLKCYPIPRHDTVYWYQQGPGQDPQFLISFYEKMQSDKGSIPDRFSAQQFSDYHSELNMSSLELGDSALYFCASSLALAGGRQYFGPGTRLLVL.

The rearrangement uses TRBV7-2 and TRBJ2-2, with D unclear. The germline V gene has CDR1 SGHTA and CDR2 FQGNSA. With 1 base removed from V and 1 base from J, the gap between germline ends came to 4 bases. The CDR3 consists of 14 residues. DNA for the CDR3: TGTGCCAGCAGCTTAGAGCAGAACACCGGGGAGCTGTTTTTT. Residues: CASSLEQNTGELFF.

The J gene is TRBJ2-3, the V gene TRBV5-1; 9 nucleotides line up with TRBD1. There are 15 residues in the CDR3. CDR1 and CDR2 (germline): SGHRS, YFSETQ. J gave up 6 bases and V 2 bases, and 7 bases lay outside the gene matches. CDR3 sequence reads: CASSLEQGALDTQYF. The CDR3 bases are TGCGCCAGCAGCTTAGAACAGGGGGCGCTTGATACGCAGTATTTT.